This T cell receptor beta chain was captured by sequencing in a study of CD8 T cells in ankylosing spondylitis. Each CDR3 protein gets one entry after TCRdb re-called the 5' RACE reads with MiXCR. The table shows 220,000 or so distinct CDR3 sequences, with approximately 20% occurring only once. This clonotype showed up just a few times. Its cognate antigen is unknown. This CDR3 spans 15 amino acids. In germline, CDR1 is MNHEY, CDR2 SMNVEV (reference sequence). Trimming at V came to 5 bases and at J to 5 bases, leaving 7 bases not matched to a gene. Regarding the study as a whole: Characteristic, it appeared, of ankylosing spondylitis blood was a TCR beta motif of 7 or 8 highly homologous variants. From matched ankylosing spondylitis synovial fluid, disease-linked clones were reportedly recovered at significantly enriched levels.

The receptor was derived from a male donor with ankylosing spondylitis. Material: blood, either unsorted or a sorted T cell fraction (not recorded which). The J gene is TRBJ2-1, the V gene TRBV27, with 9 nucleotides matching TRBD2. CDR3 sequence reads: CASSPSTSGNNEQFF. Written as DNA, the CDR3 is TGTGCCAGCAGTCCATCGACTAGCGGCAACAATGAGCAGTTCTTC.